This is a list of T cell receptor beta chains from one sample in a study of T cell responses to AZD1222 COVID-19 vaccine. Assay used: immunoSEQ multiplex PCR; TCRdb lists only in-frame clones, some missing. Of 100,000 to 150,000 clones listed, roughly nine tenths are singletons. The sample consisted of peripheral blood, taken on day 0 of AZD1222 vaccination. These receptors originate from an adult in good health. CDR3s include the opening cysteine and the closing phenylalanine or tryptophan. Each record gives: J gene, V gene, clone size, D gene, CDR3 protein, CDR3 DNA. A D gene is named only where the DNA matches it firmly. Some rows mark clone size as missing; the rest say once, few, many or name a class of expanded clone.

TRBJ2-4 TRBV5-8 . . CASSLEDSQNIQYF TGTGCCAGCAGCTTGGAGGACAGTCAAAACATTCAGTACTTC
TRBJ1-2 TRBV28 . . CASSVDDYGYTF TGTGCCAGCAGTGTGGATGACTATGGCTACACCTTC
TRBJ2-1 TRBV6-1 . . CASSEAGHPYYNEQFF TGTGCCAGCAGTGAAGCAGGGCACCCCTACTACAATGAGCAGTTCTTC
TRBJ1-5 TRBV27 . . CASSLTSSNQPQHF TGTGCCAGCAGCCTGACATCTAGCAATCAGCCCCAGCATTTT
TRBJ2-7 TRBV11-2 few . CASSLVDWAEQYF TGTGCCAGCAGCTTAGTCGACTGGGCCGAGCAGTACTTC
TRBJ2-7 TRBV7-2 . . CASSLVLRGPYEQYF TGTGCCAGCAGCTTAGTGCTCAGAGGCCCCTACGAGCAGTACTTC
TRBJ1-1 TRBV10-2 . . CASSLGANTEAFF TGCGCCAGCAGTCTGGGCGCGAACACTGAAGCTTTCTTT
TRBJ2-7 TRBV19 . . CASSAQGGPYEQYF TGTGCCAGTAGCGCCCAGGGGGGCCCCTACGAGCAGTACTTC
TRBJ1-5 TRBV19 few . CASSIASSNQPQHF TGTGCCAGTAGTATAGCCTCTAGCAATCAGCCCCAGCATTTT
TRBJ2-3 TRBV28 . TRBD2 CASRPSGRSGKDTQYF TGTGCCAGCAGGCCTAGCGGGCGGTCGGGAAAAGATACGCAGTATTTT
TRBJ1-2 TRBV10-3 . TRBD1 CAILSGTGGAGGYTF TGTGCCATCCTAAGCGGGACAGGGGGCGCGGGTGGCTACACCTTC
TRBJ2-5 TRBV28 . TRBD2 CPDLWAGGRETQYF TGCCCCGACCTTTGGGCGGGAGGGCGGGAGACCCAGTACTTC
TRBJ1-5 TRBV28 . . CASSGTYDQPQHF TGTGCCAGCAGCGGGACATACGATCAGCCCCAGCATTTT
TRBJ1-2 TRBV28 . . CAGGGHPHGYTF TGTGCCGGGGGGGGACATCCTCATGGCTACACCTTC
TRBJ1-2 TRBV19 . . CASKDSTNYGYTF TGTGCCAGTAAGGACAGTACTAACTATGGCTACACCTTC
TRBJ1-3 TRBV19 . . CASQRDNSGNTIYF TGTGCCAGTCAGCGGGACAACTCTGGAAACACCATATATTTT
TRBJ1-1 TRBV6-5 . TRBD1 CASRTQQGRGTEAFF TGTGCCAGCAGGACCCAACAGGGGAGGGGTACTGAAGCTTTCTTT
TRBJ2-2 TRBV9 . TRBD2 CASSPRTSGNTGELFF TGTGCCAGCAGCCCCCGGACTAGCGGGAACACCGGGGAGCTGTTTTTT
TRBJ1-2 TRBV28 . TRBD1 CASSLYRGTVSNYGYTF TGTGCCAGCAGTTTATATCGGGGGACAGTCTCTAACTATGGCTACACCTTC
TRBJ1-2 TRBV9 . . CASSVAQETGPNGYTF TGTGCCAGCAGCGTAGCCCAAGAGACAGGCCCGAATGGCTACACCTTC
TRBJ1-3 TRBV15 . . CATSGDRSSGNTIYF TGTGCCACCAGCGGAGACAGATCCTCTGGAAACACCATATATTTT
TRBJ1-4 TRBV5-1 . . CASSDDSFEKLFF TGCGCCAGCAGCGACGACAGTTTTGAAAAACTGTTTTTT
TRBJ2-5 TRBV19 . . CASTPTGRPAQETQYF TGTGCCAGTACCCCGACAGGGAGGCCCGCACAAGAGACCCAGTACTTC
TRBJ1-4 TRBV12-3/TRBV12-4 . . CASSLGGREKLFF TGTGCCAGCAGTTTAGGGGGTCGGGAAAAACTGTTTTTT
TRBJ1-2 TRBV10-2 . . CASINGATDGYTF TGCGCCAGCATCAACGGGGCCACAGATGGCTACACCTTC